This TCR beta chain derives from a study of T cell responses to AZD1222 COVID-19 vaccine. Comments on this clone: Its antigen is not known.

Study outcomes and limitations: Spike-specific TCRs gained breadth and depth after people received two AZD1222 doses. Vaccine-associated CD4 TCRs spanned spike, dominant at 160-218 and 743-854. The sample set comprised mostly white British donors with more females, and clonal diversity was possibly underestimated. Only six AZD1222 recipients tested seropositive at baseline.

The repertoire was sequenced with immunoSEQ multiplex PCR; TCRdb's copy has only in-frame clones and lacks some. The table lists roughly 150,000 clones, roughly 92% of them singletons. Germline loops: CDR1 LGHDT, CDR2 YNNKEL (reference sequence). The CDR3 is made up of 15 amino acids. V lost 1 base and J lost 3, with 11 bases in between. The J gene is TRBJ2-3, the V gene TRBV3-1 (or the pseudogene TRBV3-2), with a tentative D call TRBD2 (5 bases). Sequenced here: peripheral blood, sampled on day 0 of AZD1222 vaccination. The sequence derives from an adult in good health. CDR3 nucleotides: TGTGCCAGCAGCCAAGGAAAATGGGAGACAGATACGCAGTATTTT. Translation gives CASSQGKWETDTQYF.